This TCR beta chain comes out of a study of T cell responses to AZD1222 COVID-19 vaccine. Findings and limits, study-wide: It should be noted that donors were predominantly white British and more often female, and clonal diversity was possibly underestimated. The reported proportion of spike-specific TCRs targeting unmutated variant regions was nearly half.

Assay used: immunoSEQ multiplex PCR; TCRdb lists only in-frame clones, some missing. Of approximately 150,000 clones listed, roughly nine tenths are singletons. Turning to this clone: Its cognate antigen is unknown.

This CDR3 region has 16 residues. Trimming removed 3 bases from V and 5 bases from J, with 16 bases in between. Looked up from germline, CDR1 is LGHNA and CDR2 is YSLEER. Sequencing used peripheral blood, obtained 28 days after the second AZD1222 dose. The source of this sequence is an adult who received the AZD1222 COVID-19 vaccine. The chain couples TRBV4-3 to TRBJ2-2, with D perhaps matching TRBD1 (7 bases). CDR3 DNA: TGCGCCAGCAGCCACCTTTCCAGGGGGAGGACCGGGGAGCTGTTTTTT. It specifies CASSHLSRGRTGELFF.